This T cell receptor beta chain stems from a study of blood T cell repertoires in COVID-19. On the study more broadly: Nucleic acid was either cDNA or gDNA, and it came from T cells, B-cell-depleted T cells, or PBMCs.

Participants, roughly 18 to 100 years old, spanned fewer than 30 US areas. Self-reported history from a screening survey and questionnaire set each donor's cohort. Participants in the exposed group had met a COVID-19 case in the 2 weeks before joining the study. Some clones are missing from TCRdb's copy, which holds only in-frame ones; the method was immunoSEQ multiplex PCR. This sample has roughly 270,000 clones; approximately 80% occur once, and the top ten carry over 4%. The junction had 8 bases not matched to a gene; V was cut back by 6 bases and J by 4 bases. There are 14 residues in the CDR3. The germline V gene has CDR1 WNHNN and CDR2 SYGVQD (reference sequence).

What was sequenced was PBMCs or T cells enriched from blood (not recorded which). V is TRBV10-1 and J is TRBJ1-1; 7 positions agree with TRBD1. The source of this sequence is a middle-aged man who had been exposed to COVID-19. CDR3: CASSPNQGGTEAFF. The CDR3, as DNA: TGCGCCAGCAGCCCGAACCAGGGGGGCACTGAAGCTTTCTTT.